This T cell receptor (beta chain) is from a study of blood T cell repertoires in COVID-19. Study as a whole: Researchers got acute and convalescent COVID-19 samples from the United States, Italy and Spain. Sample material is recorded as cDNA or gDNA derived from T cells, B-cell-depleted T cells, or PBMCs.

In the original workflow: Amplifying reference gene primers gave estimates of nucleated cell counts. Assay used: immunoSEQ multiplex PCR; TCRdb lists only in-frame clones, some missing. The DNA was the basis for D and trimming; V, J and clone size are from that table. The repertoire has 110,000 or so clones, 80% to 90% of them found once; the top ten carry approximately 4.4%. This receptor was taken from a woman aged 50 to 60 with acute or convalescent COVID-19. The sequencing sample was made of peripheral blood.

The DNA for the CDR3 is TGTGCCAGCAGCTTGGGGGGGAAGGGGATAGATACGCAGTATTTT. Translating it yields CASSLGGKGIDTQYF. V usage is TRBV11-3 and J usage is TRBJ2-3; 7 positions match TRBD2. Per germline, CDR1 SGHNT and CDR2 YENEEA. J gave up 5 bases and V 3 bases, and 8 bases lay outside the gene matches. The CDR3 extends over 15 amino acids.